This TCR beta chain came from a study of early stage breast cancer tumors. Turning to the study itself: Most invasive tumors, twelve of 16, were ER+/PR+/HER2-. Invasive lobular carcinomas made up about 30% of the 12 ER+/PR+/HER2- tumors.

This CDR3 has 11 residues. In germline, CDR1 is SEHNR, CDR2 FQNEAQ (reference sequence). The V gene lost 5 bases and the J gene lost 10 bases, with 9 bases spanning the gap. Sequenced by immunoSEQ multiplex PCR; TCRdb stores in-frame clones only, minus some. Among roughly 53,000 clones, about 93% were seen once, and the ten largest hold approximately 5%. General study results and limits: Compared with adjacent normal breast tissue, tumors showed roughly 2.5-fold greater T cell density and higher clonality.

On this clone: Antigen unknown.

The receptor's source is a person aged 65 to 85 with breast cancer. Sequencing was performed on blood. This chain joins TRBV7-9 and TRBJ2-1, with D tentatively TRBD2 (5 bases). The CDR3 is CASSASHEQFF. CDR3 nucleotide sequence: TGTGCCAGCAGCGCTAGCCACGAGCAGTTCTTC. The full variable domain, completed using reference TRBV7-9 and TRBJ2-1, is DTGVSQNPRHKITKRGQNVTFRCDPISEHNRLYWYRQTLGQGPEFLTYFQNEAQLEKSRLLSDRFSAERPKGSFSTLEIQRTEQGDSAMYLCASSASHEQFFGPGTRLTVL.